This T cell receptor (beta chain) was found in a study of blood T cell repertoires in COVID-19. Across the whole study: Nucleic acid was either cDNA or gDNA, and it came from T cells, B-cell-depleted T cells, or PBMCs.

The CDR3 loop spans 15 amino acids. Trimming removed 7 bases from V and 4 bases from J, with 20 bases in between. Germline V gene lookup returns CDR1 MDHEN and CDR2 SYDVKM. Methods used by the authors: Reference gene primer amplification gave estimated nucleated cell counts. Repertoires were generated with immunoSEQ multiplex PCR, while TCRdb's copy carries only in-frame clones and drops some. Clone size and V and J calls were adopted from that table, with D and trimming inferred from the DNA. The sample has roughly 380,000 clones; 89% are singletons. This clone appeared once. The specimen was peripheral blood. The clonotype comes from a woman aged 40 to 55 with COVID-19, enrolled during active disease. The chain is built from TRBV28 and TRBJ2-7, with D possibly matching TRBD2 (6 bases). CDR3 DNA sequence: TGTGCCAGCATGGGGGGAGTGCACAAAGGATACGAGCAGTACTTC. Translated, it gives CASMGGVHKGYEQYF.